This T cell receptor beta chain was found in a study of regulatory T cells in long-lasting Graves disease. Time point noted: newly diagnosed GD, antithyroid drugs for less than 3 months. RNA from PBMCs was the source of the TCR library. According to the study, TCR beta libraries were built with iRepertoire HTBI primers and CDR3-region Arm-PCR. TCRdb reprocessed the multiplex PCR reads with MiXCR, giving one entry per CDR3 protein. The table lists fewer than 550,000 distinct CDR3 sequences, roughly 16% of them singletons. This clonotype was found once. The CDR3 covers 15 residues. Per the germline V gene, CDR1 is DFQATT and CDR2 is SNEGSKA (reference sequence). Trimming took 6 bases from V and 0 from J, leaving 12 bases between them. This sample also appeared in a second study, on T cells in Graves' hyperthyroidism and ophthalmopathy.

The sequencing used peripheral blood mononuclear cells (PBMCs), collected at new diagnosis, from a patient treated with antithyroid drugs. The chain has TRBV20-1 and TRBJ2-6; no reliable D call. This clonotype originated in a middle-aged woman with Graves disease. The DNA of the CDR3 is TGCAGTGCCAGCGTTAGTGGCTCTGGGGCCAACGTCCTGACTTTC. As protein: CSASVSGSGANVLTF.